The rows below give T cell receptor beta chains drawn from one sample of a study of blood T cell repertoires in COVID-19. Here immunoSEQ multiplex PCR was the method, and the copy in TCRdb shows in-frame clones only, minus some. The profile covers just over 650,000 clones, with around 89% appearing a single time and approximately 0.25% taken by the ten largest. Sequenced input: peripheral blood. These receptor sequences come from a woman under 30 with acute or convalescent COVID-19. Each CDR3 is given with its conserved first and last residue. The D gene is left open where the match is weak. Only part of the rows carry a size: once, few, many, or a class if the clone is expanded.

TRBV3-1/TRBV3-2	.	TRBJ1-2	.	CASSQDGGSGYGYTF	TGTGCCAGCAGCCAGGACGGGGGATCCGGCTATGGCTACACCTTC
TRBV4-1	.	TRBJ1-1	.	CASSQDRNTEAFF	TGCGCCAGCAGCCAAGACCGGAACACTGAAGCTTTCTTT
TRBV20-1	.	TRBJ1-3	.	CSASSSGSGGNTIYF	TGCAGTGCTAGTTCCTCAGGAAGCGGTGGAAACACCATATATTTT
TRBV6-2/TRBV6-3	.	TRBJ1-2	.	CASSYPGGANYGYTF	TGTGCCAGCAGTTACCCCGGGGGGGCTAACTATGGCTACACCTTC
TRBV24-1	once	TRBJ2-7	TRBD1	CATSESSGTEAYEQYF	TGTGCCACCAGTGAGTCCTCCGGGACAGAGGCCTACGAGCAGTACTTC
TRBV18	.	TRBJ1-2	TRBD1	CASSPLDRVKGYTF	TGTGCCAGCTCACCTTTGGACAGGGTAAAGGGCTACACCTTC
TRBV6-4	.	TRBJ1-2	.	CASRPRDDYYGYTF	TGTGCCAGCAGACCGCGGGACGACTACTATGGCTACACCTTC
TRBV7-8	.	TRBJ1-4	.	CASRGRGGDEKLFF	TGTGCCAGCAGGGGAAGAGGGGGGGATGAAAAACTGTTTTTT
TRBV7-9	.	TRBJ1-1	TRBD1	CASSLAWDRDTEAFF	TGTGCCAGCAGCTTAGCTTGGGACAGGGACACTGAAGCTTTCTTT
TRBV7-4	once	TRBJ1-1	TRBD1	CASSMTGSGTEAFF	TGTGCCAGCAGCATGACAGGGTCGGGCACTGAAGCTTTCTTT
TRBV27	once	TRBJ1-4	.	CATRPRSGNEKLFF	TGTGCCACCCGCCCTAGATCAGGGAATGAAAAACTGTTTTTT
TRBV18	.	TRBJ2-7	TRBD1	CASTLGTASSYEQYF	TGTGCCAGCACACTAGGGACAGCAAGCTCCTACGAGCAGTACTTC
TRBV4-2	.	TRBJ1-2	TRBD1	CASSQFLHHRGIHTFYGYTF	TGTGCCAGCAGCCAATTCCTCCACCACAGGGGGATACATACCTTCTATGGCTACACCTTC
TRBV9	.	TRBJ1-4	.	CASSVGTTNEKLFF	TGTGCCAGCAGCGTAGGTACAACTAATGAAAAACTGTTTTTT
TRBV19	.	TRBJ2-1	.	CASSRGEQFF	TGTGCCAGCTCCCGCGGAGAGCAGTTCTTC
TRBV6-1	.	TRBJ2-7	.	CASSESAGGFRGYEQYF	TGTGCCAGCAGTGAGTCGGCTGGGGGCTTCCGGGGTTACGAGCAGTACTTC
TRBV24-1	.	TRBJ2-1	TRBD2	CATSEPGGRIYEQFF	TGTGCCACCAGTGAACCGGGGGGGCGTATATATGAGCAGTTCTTC
TRBV5-5	.	TRBJ1-1	.	CASSSFARTEAFF	TGTGCCAGCAGCTCCTTCGCCAGGACTGAAGCTTTCTTT
TRBV4-1	.	TRBJ2-3	TRBD2	CASSPSGGSSTDTQYF	TGCGCCAGCAGCCCTAGCGGGGGTTCTAGCACAGATACGCAGTATTTT
TRBV5-6	.	TRBJ1-5	.	CASSFSAAQPQHF	TGTGCCAGCAGCTTCAGTGCGGCTCAGCCCCAGCATTTT
TRBV5-1	.	TRBJ2-3	TRBD1	CASSFRDRDMFSTDTQYF	TGCGCCAGCAGCTTTCGGGACAGGGACATGTTCAGCACAGATACGCAGTATTTT
TRBV10-3	once	TRBJ2-6	.	CAISEGSSGANVLTF	TGTGCCATCAGTGAGGGTAGTTCTGGGGCCAACGTCCTGACTTTC
TRBV12-3/TRBV12-4	.	TRBJ2-4	.	CASRTGLRAVQYF	TGTGCCAGCAGAACGGGTCTCAGGGCCGTTCAGTACTTC
TRBV6-1	once	TRBJ1-1	.	CASSEYQGTGHTEAFF	TGTGCCAGCAGTGAATACCAGGGGACGGGACACACTGAAGCTTTCTTT
TRBV23-1	.	TRBJ2-7	.	CASSAWRKPSYEQYF	TGCGCCAGCAGTGCTTGGAGAAAACCCTCCTACGAGCAGTACTTC
TRBV6-5	.	TRBJ1-1	TRBD1	CASRRTGALNTEAFF	TGTGCCAGCAGGCGGACAGGGGCCCTTAACACTGAAGCTTTCTTT
TRBV19	.	TRBJ1-1	.	CASSVASAATEAFF	TGTGCCAGTAGTGTCGCCTCGGCGGCCACTGAAGCTTTCTTT
TRBV5-4	.	TRBJ1-1	TRBD1	CASSNRQGANTEAFF	TGTGCCAGCAGCAATCGACAGGGGGCAAATACTGAAGCTTTCTTT
TRBV13	.	TRBJ2-7	TRBD2	CASSTQRGRNYEQYF	TGTGCCAGCAGCACCCAGCGGGGGCGAAACTACGAGCAGTACTTC
TRBV6-1	once	TRBJ1-2	.	CASSENRVGYTF	TGTGCCAGCAGTGAGAACAGGGTCGGCTACACCTTC
TRBV7-2	.	TRBJ1-2	TRBD1	CASSFRWDRDGYTF	TGTGCCAGCAGCTTTAGGTGGGACAGGGACGGCTACACCTTC
TRBV6-1	.	TRBJ2-2	TRBD2	CASSEGGLAWTGELFF	TGTGCCAGCAGTGAAGGGGGACTAGCCTGGACCGGGGAGCTGTTTTTT
TRBV6-5	.	TRBJ1-1	TRBD1	CASSYSRDSKAFF	TGTGCCAGCAGTTACTCGAGGGACAGCAAGGCTTTCTTT
TRBV4-3	.	TRBJ2-6	.	CASSQVRDTYSGANVLTF	TGCGCCAGCAGCCAAGTCCGGGACACCTACTCTGGGGCCAACGTCCTGACTTTC
TRBV9	.	TRBJ1-1	.	CASSVVGGSTEAFF	TGTGCCAGCAGCGTAGTAGGCGGGTCCACTGAAGCTTTCTTT
TRBV5-1	.	TRBJ2-7	.	CASSRDMGSYEQYF	TGCGCCAGCAGCCGGGACATGGGGTCCTACGAGCAGTACTTC
TRBV5-1	.	TRBJ1-5	TRBD1	CASLSPTGDNQPQHF	TGCGCCAGCTTAAGTCCGACAGGGGACAATCAGCCCCAGCATTTT
TRBV11-2	.	TRBJ1-2	.	CASSHLTGFDGYTF	TGTGCCAGCAGCCATCTTACAGGGTTCGATGGCTACACCTTC
TRBV10-3	few	TRBJ1-4	TRBD1	CAISESSAGGEKLFF	TGTGCCATCAGTGAGTCATCGGCAGGGGGGGAAAAACTGTTTTTT
TRBV19	.	TRBJ2-6	.	CASSRGVGANVLTF	TGTGCCAGTAGTCGGGGAGTTGGGGCCAACGTCCTGACTTTC
TRBV6-5	.	TRBJ2-7	TRBD1	CASGRGQVYEQYF	TGTGCCAGCGGGCGTGGACAGGTGTACGAGCAGTACTTC
TRBV5-1	.	TRBJ2-1	.	CASSLTRGYNEQFF	TGCGCCAGCAGCTTGACCCGAGGGTACAATGAGCAGTTCTTC
TRBV7-2	few	TRBJ2-7	.	CASSPVLRGSYEQYF	TGTGCCAGCAGCCCGGTGTTGCGGGGCTCCTACGAGCAGTACTTC